This record concerns one T cell receptor beta chain sequence. The CDR3 is made up of 14 amino acids. With 4 bases removed from V and 9 bases from J, the gap between germline ends came to 19 bases. Germline loops: CDR1 SGHRS, CDR2 YFSETQ. Some clones are missing from TCRdb's copy, which holds only in-frame ones; the method was immunoSEQ multiplex PCR. The sample includes roughly 140,000 clones, roughly 93% of them seen just once. The data originate from a study of T cell responses to AZD1222 COVID-19 vaccine. The material was peripheral blood, obtained 28 days after the second AZD1222 dose. The chain links TRBV5-1 to TRBJ2-5; D possibly uses TRBD1 or TRBD2 (5 bases each). The source of this sequence is an adult who received the AZD1222 COVID-19 vaccine. CDR3 sequence: CASSTEPGTRAQYF. The CDR3 DNA reads as TGCGCCAGCAGCACAGAACCAGGGACGAGGGCCCAGTACTTC.